The present T cell receptor beta chain was sequenced within a study of blood T cell repertoires in COVID-19. Sequencing was performed with immunoSEQ multiplex PCR; in TCRdb, only in-frame clones are kept and a portion is missing. This sample has 150,000 to 200,000 clones; about 81% occur once, and the top ten carry about 11%. Between the trimmed V and J ends, which lost 8 bases and 6 bases, there was a span of 21 bases. The CDR3 spans 15 residues. Germline V gives CDR1 SEHNR, CDR2 FQNEAQ (reference sequence). The specimen was peripheral blood. J is TRBJ2-3 and V is TRBV7-9; D perhaps matches TRBD2 (6 bases). The clonotype comes from an elderly woman with COVID-19, enrolled during active disease. The CDR3 loop is CASALIGDFRDTQYF. The CDR3 bases are TGTGCCAGCGCACTGATAGGGGACTTTAGGGATACGCAGTATTTT.